What follows are 23 T cell receptor beta chains derived from one specimen sequenced in a study of radiotherapy plus CTLA-4 blockade in lung cancer. TCRdb's table, derived via immunoSEQ multiplex PCR, lists solely in-frame clones and lacks some. The table shows about 45,000 clones, with about 63% occurring only once. The material sequenced was peripheral blood, taken from a patient treated with radiotherapy plus ipilimumab. The receptors were sampled from a human donor with non-small cell lung cancer who had a partial response to radiotherapy plus ipilimumab.

This clone was seen just once. V is TRBV2 and J is TRBJ1-1; D remains ambiguous. Germline values: CDR1 SNHLY, CDR2 FYNNEI. Trimming removed 5 bases from V and 0 bases from J, with 7 bases in between. The CDR3 is 13 residues long. CDR3 in amino acids: CASSYQVNTEAFF. The CDR3 DNA is TGTGCCAGCAGTTATCAGGTGAACACTGAAGCTTTCTTT.

The chain employs TRBV14 and TRBJ2-7; D possibly corresponds to TRBD2 (6 bases). This CDR3 is 16 amino acids long. The germline CDR1 and CDR2 sequences are SGHDN and FVKESK. V lost 4 bases and J 7 bases, leaving 23 bases between the germline ends. CDR3 residues: CASSPGWGVPVMEQYF. The CDR3 nucleotides are TGTGCCAGCAGCCCCGGATGGGGGGTTCCAGTGATGGAGCAGTACTTC.

The gene calls are TRBV7-2 and TRBJ2-2, with no clear D. Per the germline V gene, CDR1 is SGHTA and CDR2 is FQGNSA. The CDR3 loop spans 15 amino acids. Trimming shortened V by 1 base and J by 6 bases, and 12 bases separated the two germline ends. The CDR3 DNA reads TGTGCCAGCAGCTTAGAGCTCAGGCCGGCCGGGGAGCTGTTTTTT. Translated: CASSLELRPAGELFF. The variable domain in full, completed from reference TRBV7-2 and TRBJ2-2, reads GAGVSQSPSNKVTEKGKDVELRCDPISGHTALYWYRQSLGQGLEFLIYFQGNSAPDKSGLPSDRFSAERTGGSVSTLTIQRTQQEDSAVYLCASSLELRPAGELFFGEGSRLTVL.

The chain employs TRBV5-5 and TRBJ1-3; maybe TRBD1 (6 bases). The CDR3 runs 15 residues. Trimming pared 5 bases from V and 3 bases from J, leaving 15 bases between. Germline CDR1 is SGHKS and CDR2 is YYEKEE (reference sequence). The CDR3 DNA reads TGTGCCAGCAGATACGACAGGTTCTTTGGAAACACCATATATTTT. Protein sequence: CASRYDRFFGNTIYF.

This clone is a singleton in its sample. The gene calls are TRBV14 and TRBJ2-3; D is undetermined. Germline loops: CDR1 SGHDN, CDR2 FVKESK. The CDR3 has 12 amino acids. V lost 1 base and J lost 7, with 6 bases in between. The CDR3 coding sequence is TGTGCCAGCAGCCAAGCATTCCATACGCAGTATTTT. Translating gives CASSQAFHTQYF.

The chain carries TRBV7-8 and TRBJ2-7; no definite D call. The ends were cut back, 5 bases at V and 6 bases at J, with 14 bases in the middle. Germline V gene sequence: CDR1 SGHVS, CDR2 FQNEAQ. The CDR3 length is 13 residues. The CDR3 reads CASSIGLGSEQYF. Written as DNA, the CDR3 is TGTGCCAGCAGCATAGGTCTCGGGTCCGAGCAGTACTTC.

V is TRBV2 and J is TRBJ2-5; TRBD1 agrees at 8 bases. The DNA end is more similar to TRBJ2-7, so the J call may be wrong. The CDR3 runs 14 residues. Germline-derived CDR1 and CDR2 are SNHLY and FYNNEI. The CDR3 DNA follows: TGTGCCAGCAGTCAGGGACAGGCTCCCTACGAGCAGTACTTC. Encoded protein: CASSQGQAPYEQYF.

The rearrangement links TRBV11-2 to TRBJ1-3; 7 bases map to TRBD1. The germline CDR1 and CDR2 sequences are SGHAT and FQNNGV. The length of the CDR3 is 16 residues. V lost 0 bases and J lost 0; bases outside the gene matches: 2. This CDR3 is CASSLEAGGSGNTIYF. Here the CDR3 DNA reads TGTGCCAGCAGCTTAGAGGCAGGGGGCTCTGGAAACACCATATATTTT.

This clone has only a few counts. The genes are TRBV20-1 and TRBJ2-7; D not resolved. Per germline, CDR1 DFQATT and CDR2 SNEGSKA (reference sequence). The CDR3 extends over 11 amino acids. V was clipped by 3 bases and J by 6 bases, with 9 bases between them. The CDR3 bases are TGCAGTGCTAGTAGTTTGTCCGAGCAGTACTTC. The encoded protein is CSASSLSEQYF.

This clone qualifies as medium-sized (0.01 to 0.1%). The CDR3 is CASSLNLDRGLSGTDTQYF. CDR3 nucleotides: TGTGCCAGCAGCTTGAACCTTGACAGGGGACTTAGTGGCACAGATACGCAGTATTTT. V is TRBV13 and J is TRBJ2-3; 8 bases agree with TRBD1. Germline V gene lookup returns CDR1 PRHDT and CDR2 FYEKMQ (reference sequence). This CDR3 contains 19 residues. J gave up 1 base and V 3 bases, and 15 bases lay outside the gene matches.

The gene calls are TRBV7-2 and TRBJ1-2; TRBD1 might be the D (5 bases). Germline V CDR1 and CDR2: SGHTA, FQGNSA. The CDR3 length is 15 residues. The V gene lost 5 bases and the J gene lost 4 bases, with 17 bases spanning the gap. The CDR3 sequence is CASSPRSGGIYGYTF. The CDR3 DNA is TGTGCCAGCAGCCCTCGATCGGGGGGGATCTATGGCTACACCTTC.

The chain uses TRBV7-6 and TRBJ2-1, with 7 nucleotides matching TRBD2. In germline, CDR1 is SGHVS, CDR2 FNYEAQ. V lost 0 bases, J lost 4 bases, and 6 bases stayed unmatched. The CDR3 has 16 residues. This chain's CDR3 is CASSLAGTTLYNEQFF. The CDR3 DNA reads as TGTGCCAGCAGCTTAGCAGGGACTACCCTATACAATGAGCAGTTCTTC.

The chain uses TRBV5-4 and TRBJ2-1; 8 bases agree with TRBD2. CDR1 SGHNT and CDR2 YYREEE come from the germline V gene (reference sequence). V lost 3 bases to trimming and J lost 0 bases; unmatched junction nucleotides: 5. This CDR3 contains 16 residues. In nucleotides, the CDR3 is TGTGCCAGCAGCTCTTTCGCGGGGGGCTCCTACAATGAGCAGTTCTTC. This codes for CASSSFAGGSYNEQFF.

The chain joins TRBV4-3 to TRBJ1-5; a possible D gene is TRBD1 (6 bases). In germline, CDR1 is LGHNA, CDR2 YSLEER. The length of the CDR3 is 14 residues. V was pared by 2 bases and J by 6 bases, with 11 bases between. CDR3 coding DNA: TGCGCCAGCAGCCAATCCTCAGGGGCTCAGCCCCAGCATTTT. It codes for CASSQSSGAQPQHF.

The V gene is TRBV5-5, the J gene TRBJ1-3; perhaps TRBD1 as D (5 bases). Per the germline V gene, CDR1 is SGHKS and CDR2 is YYEKEE (reference sequence). The CDR3 contains 15 residues. Trimming left V 0 bases short and J 4 bases short, with 11 bases between. CDR3 in amino acids: CASSLAGAQGNTIYF. Written as DNA, the CDR3 is TGTGCCAGCAGCTTGGCTGGGGCGCAAGGAAACACCATATATTTT. Variable domain in full (rest from reference TRBV5-5 and TRBJ1-3): DAGVTQSPTHLIKTRGQQVTLRCSPISGHKSVSWYQQVLGQGPQFIFQYYEKEERGRGNFPDRFSARQFPNYSSELNVNALLLGDSALYLCASSLAGAQGNTIYFGEGSWLTVV.

This clone has only a few counts. This sequence joins TRBV2 and TRBJ1-4; the D is unclear. Germline V gene lookup returns CDR1 SNHLY and CDR2 FYNNEI. The V gene lost 4 bases and the J gene lost 0 bases, with 6 bases spanning the gap. This CDR3 has 14 amino acids. CDR3: CASSVQTTNEKLFF. CDR3 coding DNA: TGTGCCAGCAGTGTCCAGACAACTAATGAAAAACTGTTTTTT.

This clone was seen just once. The rearrangement joins TRBV30 to TRBJ2-1; D is unclear. Germline V CDR1 and CDR2: GTSNPN, SVGIG (reference sequence). The length of the CDR3 is 11 residues. The germline V and J ends were trimmed by 8 bases and 6 bases, with 11 bases remaining between them. CDR3 nucleotide sequence: TGTGCCGGCCGATTGCCCAATGAGCAGTTCTTC. Translating gives CAGRLPNEQFF.

Turning to this clone: At the DNA level, this CDR3 is encoded by other sequences in the same sample as well. The gene calls are TRBV4-1 and TRBJ2-2; TRBD1 matches 11 bases. CDR1 is MGHRA and CDR2 is YSYEKL in the germline V gene. This CDR3 is built from 17 residues. The V gene end was trimmed by 4 bases and the J gene end by 4 bases; junction bases not matched to a gene: 8. The DNA for the CDR3 is TGCGCCAGCAGCCTTGTAGGACAGGGGGCAGGCACCGGGGAGCTGTTTTTT. This gives the protein CASSLVGQGAGTGELFF.

The rearrangement links TRBV19 to TRBJ2-1, with D tentatively TRBD1 (5 bases). Trimming took 8 bases from V and 7 from J, leaving 9 bases between them. CDR3 length: 11 amino acids. Germline CDR1 is LNHDA and CDR2 is SQIVND (reference sequence). The CDR3 loop reads CASQNRNEQFF. The CDR3 DNA is TGTGCCAGTCAGAACAGGAATGAGCAGTTCTTC.

The gene calls are TRBV5-1 and TRBJ1-1, with 7 positions matching TRBD1. The CDR3 runs to 13 residues. V shed 3 bases, J shed 13 bases, and the junction held 12 bases outside the gene matches. The germline V gene has CDR1 SGHRS and CDR2 YFSETQ. CDR3 bases: TGCGCCAGCAGCTCAGAAGGGACAGCCCGGGGTTTCTTT. Amino acids: CASSSEGTARGFF.

This clone showed up just a few times. This rearrangement joins TRBV6-5 to TRBJ2-5; TRBD2 might be the D (6 bases). The germline V and J ends were trimmed by 4 bases and 1 base, with 16 bases remaining between them. Germline CDR1 MNHEY, CDR2 SVGAGI. The CDR3 consists of 16 residues. The CDR3 nucleotides are TGTGCCAGCAGTTTGCGGACGGGACTTACCCAAGAGACCCAGTACTTC. Its protein product is CASSLRTGLTQETQYF.

This clone was recorded a few times. This chain links TRBV6-5 with TRBJ2-1, with D tentatively TRBD2 (6 bases). The CDR3 length is 12 residues. CDR1 is MNHEY, CDR2 SVGAGI, per germline. Trimming removed 6 bases from V and 9 bases from J, with 12 bases in between. The CDR3 nucleotides read TGTGCCAGCAGGGGGACTTCGAGTGAGCAGTTCTTC. Its protein product is CASRGTSSEQFF.

J is TRBJ2-2 and V is TRBV9, with D uncertain. V dropped 3 bases and J dropped 4 bases, with 4 bases sitting between them. Germline V gene sequence: CDR1 SGDLS, CDR2 YYNGEE. The CDR3 has 12 residues. CDR3 DNA sequence: TGTGCCAGCAGCGCGAGCACCGGGGAGCTGTTTTTT. Protein product: CASSASTGELFF. Complete variable domain (other parts from reference TRBV9 and TRBJ2-2): DSGVTQTPKHLITATGQRVTLRCSPRSGDLSVYWYQQSLDQGLQFLIQYYNGEERAKGNILERFSAQQFPDLHSELNLSSLELGDSALYFCASSASTGELFFGEGSRLTVL.